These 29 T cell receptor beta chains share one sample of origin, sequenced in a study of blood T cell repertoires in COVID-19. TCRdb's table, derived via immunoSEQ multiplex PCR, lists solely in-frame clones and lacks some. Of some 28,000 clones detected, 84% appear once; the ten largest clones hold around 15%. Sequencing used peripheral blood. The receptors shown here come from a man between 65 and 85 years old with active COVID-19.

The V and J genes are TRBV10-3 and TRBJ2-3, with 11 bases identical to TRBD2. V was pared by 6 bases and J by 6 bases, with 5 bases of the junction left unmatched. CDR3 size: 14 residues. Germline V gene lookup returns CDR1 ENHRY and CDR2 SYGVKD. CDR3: CAISASGGMDTQYF. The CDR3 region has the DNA TGTGCCATCAGCGCTAGCGGGGGGATGGATACGCAGTATTTT.

The CDR3 is CASSHGVRGFRTGELFF. For the CDR3, the DNA is TGTGCCAGCAGCCACGGGGTTCGGGGGTTTAGGACCGGGGAGCTGTTTTTT. J is TRBJ2-2 and V is TRBV3-1 (or the pseudogene TRBV3-2); D is possibly TRBD2 (6 bases). The V gene lost 3 bases and the J gene lost 5 bases, with 19 bases spanning the gap. CDR3 length: 17 amino acids. Germline values: CDR1 LGHDT, CDR2 YNNKEL (reference sequence).

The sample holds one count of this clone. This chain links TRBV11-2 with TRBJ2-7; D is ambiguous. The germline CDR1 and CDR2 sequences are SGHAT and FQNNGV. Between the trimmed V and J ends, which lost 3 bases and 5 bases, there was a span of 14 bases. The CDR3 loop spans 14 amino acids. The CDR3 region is CASSFSGRVHEQYF. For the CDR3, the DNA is TGTGCCAGCAGCTTTTCTGGGCGCGTCCACGAGCAGTACTTC.

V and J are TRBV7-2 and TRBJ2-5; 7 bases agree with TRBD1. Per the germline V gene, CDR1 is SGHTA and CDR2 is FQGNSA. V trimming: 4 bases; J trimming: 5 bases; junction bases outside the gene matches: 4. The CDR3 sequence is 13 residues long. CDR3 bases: TGTGCCAGCAGCTATGACAGGGTTGAGACCCAGTACTTC. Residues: CASSYDRVETQYF.

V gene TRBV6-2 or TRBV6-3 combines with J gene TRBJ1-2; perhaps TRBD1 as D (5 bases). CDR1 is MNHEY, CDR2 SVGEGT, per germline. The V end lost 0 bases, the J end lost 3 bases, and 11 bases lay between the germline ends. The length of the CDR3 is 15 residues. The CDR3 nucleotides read TGTGCCAGCAGTTACTCCAGGGCTCAGGACTATGGCTACACCTTC. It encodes CASSYSRAQDYGYTF.

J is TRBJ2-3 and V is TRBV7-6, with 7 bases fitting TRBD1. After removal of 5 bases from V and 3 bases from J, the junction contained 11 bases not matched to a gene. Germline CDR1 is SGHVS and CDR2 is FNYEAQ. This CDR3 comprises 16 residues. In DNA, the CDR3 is TGTGCCAGCAGCGGAAGGAACAGGGGTGGGACAGATACGCAGTATTTT. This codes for CASSGRNRGGTDTQYF.

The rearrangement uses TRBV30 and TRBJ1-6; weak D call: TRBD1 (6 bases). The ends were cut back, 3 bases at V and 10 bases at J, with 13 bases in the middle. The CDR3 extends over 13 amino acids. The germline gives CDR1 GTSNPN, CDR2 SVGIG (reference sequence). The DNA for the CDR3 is TGTGCCTGGAGGGGAGGGGGGGTGTCACCCCTCCACTTT. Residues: CAWRGGGVSPLHF.

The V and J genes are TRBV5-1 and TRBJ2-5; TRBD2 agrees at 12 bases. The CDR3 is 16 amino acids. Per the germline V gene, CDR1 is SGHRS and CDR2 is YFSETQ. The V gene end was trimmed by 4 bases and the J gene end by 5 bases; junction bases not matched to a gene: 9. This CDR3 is CASSPPTSGGPETQYF. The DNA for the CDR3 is TGCGCCAGCAGCCCACCGACTAGCGGGGGCCCTGAGACCCAGTACTTC.

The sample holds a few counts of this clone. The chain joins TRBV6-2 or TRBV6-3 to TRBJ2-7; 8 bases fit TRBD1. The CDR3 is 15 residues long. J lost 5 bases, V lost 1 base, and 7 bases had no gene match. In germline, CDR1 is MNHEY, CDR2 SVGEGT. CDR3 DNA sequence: TGTGCCAGCAGTTACTATGGACAGGGCGGGGACGAGCAGTACTTC. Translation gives CASSYYGQGGDEQYF.

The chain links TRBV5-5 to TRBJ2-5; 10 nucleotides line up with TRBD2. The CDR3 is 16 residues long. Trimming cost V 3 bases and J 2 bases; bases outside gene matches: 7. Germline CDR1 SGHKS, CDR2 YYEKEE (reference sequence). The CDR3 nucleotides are TGTGCCAGCAGCTCTAGCGGGGGATTCTCACAAGAGACCCAGTACTTC. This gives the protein CASSSSGGFSQETQYF.

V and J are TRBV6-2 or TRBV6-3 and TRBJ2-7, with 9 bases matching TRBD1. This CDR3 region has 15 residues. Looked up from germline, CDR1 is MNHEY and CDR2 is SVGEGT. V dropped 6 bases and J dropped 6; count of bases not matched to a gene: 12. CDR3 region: CASSLHWDRVTEQYF. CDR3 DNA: TGTGCCAGCAGCCTTCACTGGGACAGGGTGACCGAGCAGTACTTC.

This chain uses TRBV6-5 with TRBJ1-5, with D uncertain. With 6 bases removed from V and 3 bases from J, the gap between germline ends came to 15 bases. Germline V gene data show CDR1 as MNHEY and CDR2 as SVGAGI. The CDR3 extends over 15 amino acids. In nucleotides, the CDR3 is TGTGCCAGCAGACCTCTCGACTCGTCCAATCAGCCCCAGCATTTT. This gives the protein CASRPLDSSNQPQHF.

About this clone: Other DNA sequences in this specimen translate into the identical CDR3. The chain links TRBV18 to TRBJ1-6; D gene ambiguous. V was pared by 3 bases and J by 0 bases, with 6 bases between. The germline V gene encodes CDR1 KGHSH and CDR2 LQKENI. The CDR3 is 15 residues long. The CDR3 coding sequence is TGTGCCAGCTCACCCGGGAGCTCCTATAATTCACCCCTCCACTTT. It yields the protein CASSPGSSYNSPLHF.

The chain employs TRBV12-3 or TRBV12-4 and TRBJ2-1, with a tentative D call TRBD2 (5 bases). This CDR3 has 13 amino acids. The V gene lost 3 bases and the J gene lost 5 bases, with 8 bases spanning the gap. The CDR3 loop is CASSFLAHNEQFF. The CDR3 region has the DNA TGTGCCAGCAGTTTTCTAGCCCACAATGAGCAGTTCTTC.

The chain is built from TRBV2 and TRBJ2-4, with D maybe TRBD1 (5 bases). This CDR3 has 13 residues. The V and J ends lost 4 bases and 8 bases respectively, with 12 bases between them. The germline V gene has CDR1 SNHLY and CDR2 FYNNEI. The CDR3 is CASSGQGGHIQYF. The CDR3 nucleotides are TGTGCCAGCAGTGGTCAGGGTGGGCACATTCAGTACTTC.

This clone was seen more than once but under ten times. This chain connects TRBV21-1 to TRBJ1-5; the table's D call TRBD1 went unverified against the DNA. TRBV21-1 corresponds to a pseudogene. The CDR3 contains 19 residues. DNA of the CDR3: TGTGCCAGCAGCAAGGCCGGGACAGGCAGACATTATAGCAATCAGCCCCAGCATTTT. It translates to CASSKAGTGRHYSNQPQHF.

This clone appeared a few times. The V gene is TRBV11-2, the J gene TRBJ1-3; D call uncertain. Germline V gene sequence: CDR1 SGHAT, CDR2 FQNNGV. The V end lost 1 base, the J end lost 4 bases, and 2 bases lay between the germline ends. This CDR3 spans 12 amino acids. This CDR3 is CASSLAGNTIYF. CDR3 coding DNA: TGTGCCAGCAGCTTAGCAGGAAACACCATATATTTT. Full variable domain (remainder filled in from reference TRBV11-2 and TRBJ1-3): EAGVAQSPRYKIIEKRQSVAFWCNPISGHATLYWYQQILGQGPKLLIQFQNNGVVDDSQLPKDRFSAERLKGVDSTLKIQPAKLEDSAVYLCASSLAGNTIYFGEGSWLTVV.

The CDR3 reads CASSLEGQRNYGYTF. In DNA, the CDR3 is TGTGCCAGCAGCTTAGAGGGACAGCGGAACTATGGCTACACCTTC. V is TRBV7-8 and J is TRBJ1-2, with 7 bases aligning to TRBD1. This CDR3 has 15 amino acids. The germline CDR1 and CDR2 sequences are SGHVS and FQNEAQ. V was pared by 1 base and J by 2 bases, with 4 bases of the junction left unmatched.

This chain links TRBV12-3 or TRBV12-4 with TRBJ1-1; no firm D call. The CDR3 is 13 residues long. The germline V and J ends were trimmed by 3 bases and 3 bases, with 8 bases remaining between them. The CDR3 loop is CASSFYEDTEAFF. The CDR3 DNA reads TGTGCCAGCAGTTTTTACGAGGACACTGAAGCTTTCTTT.

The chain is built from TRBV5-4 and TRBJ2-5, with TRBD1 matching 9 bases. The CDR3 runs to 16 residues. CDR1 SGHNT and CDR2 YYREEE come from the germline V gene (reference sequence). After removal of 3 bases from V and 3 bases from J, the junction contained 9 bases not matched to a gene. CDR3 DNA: TGTGCCAGCAGCTCACTCCGGGACAGGGCTGAAGAGACCCAGTACTTC. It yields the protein CASSSLRDRAEETQYF.

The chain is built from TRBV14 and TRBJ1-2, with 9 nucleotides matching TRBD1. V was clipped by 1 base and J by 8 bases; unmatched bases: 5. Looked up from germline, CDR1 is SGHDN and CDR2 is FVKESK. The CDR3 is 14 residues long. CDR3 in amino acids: CASSQVGTGFGYTF. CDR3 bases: TGTGCCAGCAGCCAAGTAGGGACAGGGTTCGGCTACACCTTC.

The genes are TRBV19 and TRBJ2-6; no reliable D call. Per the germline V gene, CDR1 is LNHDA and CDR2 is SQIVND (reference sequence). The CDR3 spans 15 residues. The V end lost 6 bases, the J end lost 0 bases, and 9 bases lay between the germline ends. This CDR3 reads CASRIEISGANVLTF. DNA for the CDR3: TGTGCCAGTAGGATCGAGATCTCTGGGGCCAACGTCCTGACTTTC. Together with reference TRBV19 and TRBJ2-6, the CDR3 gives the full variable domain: DGGITQSPKYLFRKEGQNVTLSCEQNLNHDAMYWYRQDPGQGLRLIYYSQIVNDFQKGDIAEGYSVSREKKESFPLTVTSAQKNPTAFYLCASRIEISGANVLTFGAGSRLTVL.

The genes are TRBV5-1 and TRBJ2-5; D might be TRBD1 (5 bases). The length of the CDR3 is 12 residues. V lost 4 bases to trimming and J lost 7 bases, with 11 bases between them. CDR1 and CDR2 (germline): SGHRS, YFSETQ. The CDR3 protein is CASSTGQGTQYF. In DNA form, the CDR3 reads TGCGCCAGCAGCACCGGGCAGGGGACCCAGTACTTC.

The CDR3 spells CASSLAAWRGGRETQYF. The DNA for the CDR3 is TGTGCCAGCAGTTTAGCTGCTTGGCGGGGGGGCCGTGAGACCCAGTACTTC. The rearrangement uses TRBV28 and TRBJ2-5, with 9 bases identical to TRBD2. The CDR3 has 17 amino acids. Germline V gives CDR1 MDHEN, CDR2 SYDVKM. V lost 2 bases to trimming and J lost 5 bases; unmatched junction nucleotides: 12.

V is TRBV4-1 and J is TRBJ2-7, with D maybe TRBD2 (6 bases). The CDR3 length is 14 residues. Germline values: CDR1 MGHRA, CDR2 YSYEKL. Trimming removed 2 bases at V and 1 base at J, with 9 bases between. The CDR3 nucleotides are TGCGCCAGCAGCCAAAGGGACTTTTCCTACGAGCAGTACTTC. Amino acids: CASSQRDFSYEQYF.

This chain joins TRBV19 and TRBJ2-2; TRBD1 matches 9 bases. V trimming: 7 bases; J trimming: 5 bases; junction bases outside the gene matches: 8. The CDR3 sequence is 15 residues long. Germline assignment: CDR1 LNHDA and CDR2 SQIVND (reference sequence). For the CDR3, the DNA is TGTGCCAGTAAGATCGGACAGGGGATAACCGGGGAGCTGTTTTTT. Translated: CASKIGQGITGELFF.

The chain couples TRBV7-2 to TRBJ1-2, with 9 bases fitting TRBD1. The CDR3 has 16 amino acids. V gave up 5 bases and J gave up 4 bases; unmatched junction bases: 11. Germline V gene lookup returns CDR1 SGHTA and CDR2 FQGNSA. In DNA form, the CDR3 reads TGTGCCAGCAGCATGAGACAGGGGGTTCCCCCCTATGGCTACACCTTC. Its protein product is CASSMRQGVPPYGYTF.

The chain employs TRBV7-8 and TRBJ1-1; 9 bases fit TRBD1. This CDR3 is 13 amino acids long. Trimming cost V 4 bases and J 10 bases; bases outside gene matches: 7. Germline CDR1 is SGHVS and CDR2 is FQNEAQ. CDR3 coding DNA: TGTGCCAGCAGCTCCCACAGGGGGCAGGGAGCTTTCTTT. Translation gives CASSSHRGQGAFF.

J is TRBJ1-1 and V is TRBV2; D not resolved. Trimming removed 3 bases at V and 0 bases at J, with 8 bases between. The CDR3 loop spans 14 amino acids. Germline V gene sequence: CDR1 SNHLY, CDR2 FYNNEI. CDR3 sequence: CASSDSRMNTEAFF. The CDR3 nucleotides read TGTGCCAGCAGTGACTCCCGTATGAACACTGAAGCTTTCTTT.